These 29 T cell receptor beta chains share one sample of origin, sequenced in a study of blood T cell repertoires in COVID-19. Only in-frame clones appear in the TCRdb table, and some are missing; sequencing was by immunoSEQ multiplex PCR. The repertoire holds 97,000 or so clones, with about nine tenths as singletons. The sequenced material came from peripheral blood. These receptors were collected from a man aged 45-65 years with acute or convalescent COVID-19.

The chain carries TRBV19 and TRBJ2-5; D possibly corresponds to TRBD1 (5 bases). This CDR3 is 13 amino acids long. Trimming stripped 5 bases from V and 1 base from J, with 8 bases between. The germline V gene has CDR1 LNHDA and CDR2 SQIVND (reference sequence). CDR3 sequence (DNA): TGTGCCAGTAGTCAGGACACCCAAGAGACCCAGTACTTC. Translation: CASSQDTQETQYF. The complete variable domain, with remaining parts taken from reference TRBV19 and TRBJ2-5, reads DGGITQSPKYLFRKEGQNVTLSCEQNLNHDAMYWYRQDPGQGLRLIYYSQIVNDFQKGDIAEGYSVSREKKESFPLTVTSAQKNPTAFYLCASSQDTQETQYFGPGTRLLVL.

The CDR3 here is CATSRDAASQPQHF. In nucleotides, the CDR3 is TGTGCCACCAGCAGAGACGCGGCCTCTCAGCCCCAGCATTTT. V gene TRBV15 combines with J gene TRBJ1-5; D is undetermined. The germline V gene has CDR1 LNHNV and CDR2 YYDKDF (reference sequence). This CDR3 comprises 14 residues. Trimming took off 0 bases at V and 6 bases at J, with 9 bases between the two ends. Complete variable domain (other parts from reference TRBV15 and TRBJ1-5): DAMVIQNPRYQVTQFGKPVTLSCSQTLNHNVMYWYQQKSSQAPKLLFHYYDKDFNNEADTPDNFQSRRPNTSFCFLDIRSPGLGDTAMYLCATSRDAASQPQHFGDGTRLSIL.

This rearrangement joins TRBV12-2 to TRBJ1-5; no DNA check was done on the table's D call, TRBD1. TRBV12-2 is tagged as a pseudogene. The CDR3 totals 18 residues. The CDR3 coding sequence is TGTGCAAGTCGCTTAGCGATGGACAGGGGTTGTAGCAATCAGCCCCAGCATTTT. Protein: CASRLAMDRGCSNQPQHF.

The chain recombines TRBV29-1 with TRBJ1-3; TRBD1 is a possible D gene (6 bases). Germline lookup yields CDR1 SQVTM and CDR2 ANQGSEA. V lost 7 bases and J 0 bases, leaving 7 bases between the germline ends. CDR3 length: 12 residues. This chain's CDR3 is CSARGSGNTIYF. CDR3 bases: TGCAGCGCCAGGGGCTCTGGAAACACCATATATTTT.

V usage is TRBV11-2 and J usage is TRBJ2-2; perhaps TRBD2 as D (5 bases). The CDR3 has 17 amino acids. Trimming removed 0 bases from V and 13 bases from J, with 24 bases in between. The germline V gene encodes CDR1 SGHAT and CDR2 FQNNGV. CDR3 DNA: TGTGCCAGCAGCTTAGATACAGCGATGACACGTTACGAGGGGCTGTTTTTT. It is translated as CASSLDTAMTRYEGLFF. Based on the CDR3 plus reference TRBV11-2 and TRBJ2-2, the full variable domain is EAGVAQSPRYKIIEKRQSVAFWCNPISGHATLYWYQQILGQGPKLLIQFQNNGVVDDSQLPKDRFSAERLKGVDSTLKIQPAKLEDSAVYLCASSLDTAMTRYEGLFFGEGSRLTVL.

J is TRBJ1-2 and V is TRBV30; D gene uncertain. The CDR3 length is 11 residues. V shed 7 bases and J shed 2 bases, with 8 bases lying between them. CDR1 and CDR2 (germline): GTSNPN, SVGIG (reference sequence). CDR3 sequence (DNA): TGTGCCTCGACACTGAACTATGGCTACACCTTC. Amino acids: CASTLNYGYTF.

V usage is TRBV14 and J usage is TRBJ2-1, with 9 bases fitting TRBD2. Trimming at V came to 0 bases and at J to 5 bases, leaving 20 bases not matched to a gene. The germline CDR1 and CDR2 sequences are SGHDN and FVKESK. This CDR3 has 21 amino acids. In nucleotides, the CDR3 is TGTGCCAGCAGCCAAGAAGACCCGTTTTTTTTTGGGCTAGCGGGAAACAATGAGCAGTTCTTC. This encodes CASSQEDPFFFGLAGNNEQFF. Full variable domain (missing parts from reference TRBV14 and TRBJ2-1): EAGVTQFPSHSVIEKGQTVTLRCDPISGHDNLYWYRRVMGKEIKFLLHFVKESKQDESGMPNNRFLAERTGGTYSTLKVQPAELEDSGVYFCASSQEDPFFFGLAGNNEQFFGPGTRLTVL.

The rearrangement uses TRBV3-1 (or the pseudogene TRBV3-2) and TRBJ2-7; maybe TRBD1 (6 bases). Trimming stripped 1 base from V and 6 bases from J, with 19 bases between. Germline-derived CDR1 and CDR2 are LGHDT and YNNKEL (reference sequence). This CDR3 comprises 16 residues. This CDR3 reads CASSQAGYRVASEQYF. In DNA, the CDR3 is TGTGCCAGCAGCCAAGCGGGGTACAGGGTCGCGAGCGAGCAGTACTTC.

This rearrangement joins TRBV18 to TRBJ1-6; D is ambiguous. The germline V and J ends were trimmed by 2 bases and 5 bases, with 13 bases remaining between them. There are 16 residues in the CDR3. CDR1 is KGHSH and CDR2 is LQKENI in the germline V gene. In nucleotides, the CDR3 is TGTGCCAGCTCACCAGATATGGCACATAATAATTCACCCCTCCACTTT. Its protein product is CASSPDMAHNNSPLHF.

The J gene is TRBJ2-2, the V gene TRBV3-1 (or the pseudogene TRBV3-2); TRBD2 matches at 12 bases. This CDR3 contains 17 residues. Trimming at V came to 3 bases and at J to 4 bases, leaving 6 bases not matched to a gene. CDR1 and CDR2 from the germline V gene are LGHDT and YNNKEL (reference sequence). The CDR3 spells CASSHEGLAGVTGELFF. The CDR3 DNA reads as TGTGCCAGCAGCCATGAGGGACTAGCGGGTGTCACCGGGGAGCTGTTTTTT.

V is TRBV2 and J is TRBJ1-3, with D unclear. Germline values: CDR1 SNHLY, CDR2 FYNNEI. This CDR3 is built from 13 residues. V lost 7 bases, J lost 3 bases, and 10 bases lay in between. The CDR3 is CASKVRRGNTIYF. In DNA, the CDR3 is TGTGCCAGCAAGGTGAGGCGTGGAAACACCATATATTTT.

The chain links TRBV10-3 to TRBJ1-5; tentative D call: TRBD1 (6 bases). This CDR3 has 15 amino acids. The germline gives CDR1 ENHRY, CDR2 SYGVKD. The V gene lost 0 bases and the J gene lost 4 bases, with 10 bases spanning the gap. The CDR3: CAISESGARNQPQHF. Written as DNA, the CDR3 is TGTGCCATCAGTGAGTCGGGGGCGCGTAATCAGCCCCAGCATTTT.

This chain connects TRBV7-2 to TRBJ2-3; D is perhaps TRBD1 (5 bases). Trimming took 6 bases from V and 0 from J, leaving 13 bases between them. This CDR3 spans 15 amino acids. Germline V gene data show CDR1 as SGHTA and CDR2 as FQGNSA. CDR3 region: CASSAQGSSTDTQYF. In nucleotides, the CDR3 is TGTGCCAGCAGTGCCCAGGGATCTAGCACAGATACGCAGTATTTT.

The rearrangement uses TRBV7-9 and TRBJ2-2; 10 bases map to TRBD2. J was trimmed by 4 bases and V by 1 base; bases with no gene match: 3. The CDR3 is 16 residues long. Looked up from germline, CDR1 is SEHNR and CDR2 is FQNEAQ (reference sequence). CDR3 region: CASSLGPSGSTGELFF. Written as DNA, the CDR3 is TGTGCCAGCAGCTTAGGCCCTAGCGGGAGCACCGGGGAGCTGTTTTTT.

The genes are TRBV18 and TRBJ2-4; 8 bases match TRBD1. The CDR3 runs 14 residues. Germline CDR1 is KGHSH and CDR2 is LQKENI. V trimming: 3 bases; J trimming: 6 bases; junction bases outside the gene matches: 4. CDR3: CASSPQGALNIQYF. The CDR3 region has the DNA TGTGCCAGCTCACCGCAGGGGGCCTTAAACATTCAGTACTTC.

The CDR3 loop is CASSYAGSLMNTEAFF. CDR3 DNA: TGTGCCAGCAGTTACGCCGGGAGCCTAATGAACACTGAAGCTTTCTTT. The gene calls are TRBV6-5 and TRBJ1-1; D gene ambiguous. There are 16 residues in the CDR3. V lost 2 bases to trimming and J lost 0 bases, with 13 bases between them. CDR1 and CDR2 from the germline V gene are MNHEY and SVGAGI.

The chain recombines TRBV29-1 with TRBJ2-7, with 11 bases aligning to TRBD1. The CDR3 is 14 amino acids. In germline, CDR1 is SQVTM, CDR2 ANQGSEA. V was pared by 0 bases and J by 3 bases, with 1 base of the junction left unmatched. The CDR3 spells CSVEDGTGGYEQYF. DNA for the CDR3: TGCAGCGTTGAAGACGGGACAGGGGGCTACGAGCAGTACTTC.

The chain joins TRBV6-5 to TRBJ1-6, with D possibly matching TRBD1 (5 bases). The CDR3 sequence is 14 residues long. Trimming left V 7 bases short and J 0 bases short, with 7 bases between. CDR1 and CDR2 from the germline V gene are MNHEY and SVGAGI. CDR3 sequence: CASTGGSYNSPLHF. CDR3 bases: TGTGCCAGCACCGGGGGCTCCTATAATTCACCCCTCCACTTT.

The rearrangement uses TRBV5-1 and TRBJ2-1; 8 bases agree with TRBD2. Germline V gene data show CDR1 as SGHRS and CDR2 as YFSETQ. The ends lost 1 base at V and 2 bases at J; junction bases unmatched: 2. The CDR3 covers 15 residues. CDR3 in DNA: TGCGCCAGCAGCTTGACTAGCGGAGCCTACAATGAGCAGTTCTTC. Translated, it gives CASSLTSGAYNEQFF.

V and J are TRBV30 and TRBJ1-3, with D possibly being TRBD1 (5 bases). Germline loops: CDR1 GTSNPN, CDR2 SVGIG (reference sequence). The V gene lost 0 bases and the J gene lost 2 bases, with 8 bases spanning the gap. This CDR3 is 14 amino acids long. CDR3 DNA: TGTGCCTGGAGTGTAGGGGTTCCTGGAAACACCATATATTTT. Its protein product is CAWSVGVPGNTIYF. Full variable domain (outside the CDR3, taken from reference TRBV30 and TRBJ1-3): SQTIHQWPATLVQPVGSPLSLECTVEGTSNPNLYWYRQAAGRGLQLLFYSVGIGQISSEVPQNLSASRPQDRQFILSSKKLLLSDSGFYLCAWSVGVPGNTIYFGEGSWLTVV.

This chain connects TRBV18 to TRBJ1-1; tentative D call: TRBD1 (5 bases). V was trimmed by 1 base and J by 2 bases, leaving 11 bases between them. This CDR3 spans 15 amino acids. The germline V gene encodes CDR1 KGHSH and CDR2 LQKENI. CDR3 DNA sequence: TGTGCCAGCTCACCACAGGGGCAGGCCAACACTGAAGCTTTCTTT. It is translated as CASSPQGQANTEAFF.

The chain carries TRBV27 and TRBJ1-5; D may be TRBD1 (6 bases). Germline CDR1 is MNHEY and CDR2 is SMNVEV (reference sequence). The CDR3 has 14 amino acids. V lost 3 bases to trimming and J lost 5 bases, with 11 bases between them. CDR3 nucleotides: TGTGCCAGCAGTTTTCGGGGGGCCTATCAGCCCCAGCATTTT. This translates into CASSFRGAYQPQHF.

The rearrangement uses TRBV24-1 and TRBJ1-2; the D gene is possibly TRBD1 (6 bases). The CDR3 length is 12 residues. V was clipped by 3 bases and J by 14 bases, with 15 bases between them. The V gene's germline CDR1 is KGHDR and CDR2 SFDVKD. The DNA for the CDR3 is TGTGCCACCAGTGATCTACAGGGAAACCCGACCTTC. Translating it yields CATSDLQGNPTF.

This chain uses TRBV30 with TRBJ2-4, with D unresolved. Germline loops: CDR1 GTSNPN, CDR2 SVGIG (reference sequence). The V gene lost 1 base and the J gene lost 8 bases, with 6 bases spanning the gap. This CDR3 region has 11 residues. Here the CDR3 reads CAWSARDIQYF. The DNA of the CDR3 is TGTGCCTGGAGTGCCCGGGACATTCAGTACTTC.

V and J are TRBV7-9 and TRBJ1-5; 7 bases are shared with TRBD1. V trimming: 5 bases; J trimming: 7 bases; junction bases outside the gene matches: 8. The CDR3 runs to 14 residues. From germline, CDR1 is SEHNR and CDR2 FQNEAQ (reference sequence). The CDR3 DNA follows: TGTGCCAGCAGCGACTTGAACAGGGGACAGCCCCAGCATTTT. Protein product: CASSDLNRGQPQHF. The full variable domain, completed using reference TRBV7-9 and TRBJ1-5, is DTGVSQNPRHKITKRGQNVTFRCDPISEHNRLYWYRQTLGQGPEFLTYFQNEAQLEKSRLLSDRFSAERPKGSFSTLEIQRTEQGDSAMYLCASSDLNRGQPQHFGDGTRLSIL.

J is TRBJ2-1 and V is TRBV5-1; possible D gene TRBD1, 5 bases. The CDR3 has 13 amino acids. Trimming removed 0 bases at V and 8 bases at J, with 9 bases between. Germline V gene lookup returns CDR1 SGHRS and CDR2 YFSETQ. The CDR3 DNA sequence: TGCGCCAGCAGCTTGGACTGGGGCCATGAGCAGTTCTTC. Translating gives CASSLDWGHEQFF.

V gene TRBV9 combines with J gene TRBJ1-3; D not resolved. V was pared by 0 bases and J by 0 bases, with 7 bases between. The CDR3 length is 15 residues. The germline V gene encodes CDR1 SGDLS and CDR2 YYNGEE. This CDR3 reads CASSVGAISGNTIYF. The CDR3 nucleotides are TGTGCCAGCAGCGTAGGAGCGATCTCTGGAAACACCATATATTTT.

The chain uses TRBV6-5 and TRBJ1-6; D might be TRBD1 (5 bases). CDR1 and CDR2 from the germline V gene are MNHEY and SVGAGI. The length of the CDR3 is 15 residues. V gave up 2 bases and J gave up 6 bases, with 11 bases separating them. The CDR3 sequence: CASSYRAGFNSPLHF. In DNA, the CDR3 is TGTGCCAGCAGTTACAGGGCAGGGTTTAATTCACCCCTCCACTTT.

The chain has TRBV7-2 and TRBJ2-1; D unclear. This CDR3 has 15 amino acids. Trimming took 2 bases from V and 0 from J, leaving 8 bases between them. From germline, CDR1 is SGHTA and CDR2 FQGNSA. For the CDR3, the DNA is TGTGCCAGCAGCTTACGACAATCCTCCTACAATGAGCAGTTCTTC. It codes for CASSLRQSSYNEQFF.